Presented here are 30 T cell receptor beta chains from one specimen sequenced in a study of blood T cell repertoires in COVID-19. Generated by immunoSEQ multiplex PCR, the TCRdb table keeps only in-frame clones and is missing some. The sample lists over 30,000 clones, over 70% seen once, with about 9.4% in the top ten. Sequencing was carried out using peripheral blood. These receptor sequences come from a man of 80 years or more with active COVID-19.

The J gene is TRBJ1-4, the V gene TRBV29-1; D may be TRBD1 (5 bases). V lost 6 bases and J lost 5, with 10 bases in between. CDR3 length equals 12 residues. Per germline, CDR1 SQVTM and CDR2 ANQGSEA. CDR3 coding DNA: TGCAGCGTCCGACAGCCCAATGAAAAACTGTTTTTT. It encodes CSVRQPNEKLFF.

The chain is built from TRBV4-3 and TRBJ2-7, with TRBD1 matching 9 bases. Germline CDR1 reads LGHNA; CDR2 reads YSLEER. CDR3 length: 14 amino acids. V shed 2 bases and J 3 bases; nucleotides not matched to a gene: 2. CDR3 bases: TGCGCCAGCAGCCAATGGACAGGGGACTACGAGCAGTACTTC. Protein sequence: CASSQWTGDYEQYF.

This chain connects TRBV27 to TRBJ2-7, with D perhaps TRBD1 (5 bases). CDR1 MNHEY and CDR2 SMNVEV come from the germline V gene (reference sequence). V lost 6 bases, J lost 0 bases, and 9 bases lay in between. The CDR3 covers 13 residues. The CDR3 loop is CASSRDSSYEQYF. For the CDR3, the DNA is TGTGCCAGCAGCCGCGACAGCTCCTACGAGCAGTACTTC.

The rearrangement uses TRBV27 and TRBJ2-1; possible D gene TRBD2, 7 bases. V shed 7 bases and J shed 9 bases, with 13 bases lying between them. The CDR3 spans 12 residues. The germline V gene has CDR1 MNHEY and CDR2 SMNVEV (reference sequence). CDR3 bases: TGTGCCAGCAAGGGAGGGGGTATTGAGCAGTTCTTC. Translated: CASKGGGIEQFF.

The count of this clone is one. V and J are TRBV28 and TRBJ2-7, with D hard to call. The V gene lost 8 bases and the J gene lost 0 bases, with 8 bases spanning the gap. The CDR3 runs 12 residues. Germline assignment: CDR1 MDHEN and CDR2 SYDVKM. CDR3 in DNA: TGTGCCAGCGACTCGAGCTCCTACGAGCAGTACTTC. Amino acids: CASDSSSYEQYF.

V gene TRBV19 combines with J gene TRBJ1-2; the D gene is possibly TRBD1 (5 bases). Trimming took 3 bases from V and 4 from J, leaving 12 bases between them. The CDR3 is 14 amino acids. Germline V gives CDR1 LNHDA, CDR2 SQIVND (reference sequence). CDR3 sequence: CASSMAQGPYGYTF. CDR3 bases: TGTGCCAGTAGTATGGCCCAGGGCCCCTATGGCTACACCTTC.

The rearrangement links TRBV6-5 to TRBJ2-3; D remains unclear. Trimming removed 8 bases from V and 1 base from J, with 10 bases in between. The V gene's germline CDR1 is MNHEY and CDR2 SVGAGI. The CDR3 is 13 residues long. The CDR3 DNA sequence: TGTGCCAGCGAATCAACAGGCACAGATACGCAGTATTTT. Its translation is CASESTGTDTQYF.

The chain uses TRBV14 and TRBJ2-7; 8 bases fit TRBD1. Germline V CDR1 and CDR2: SGHDN, FVKESK. J was trimmed by 4 bases and V by 6 bases; bases with no gene match: 8. This CDR3 is built from 14 residues. CDR3 sequence: CASRFAGTGYEQYF. In DNA, the CDR3 is TGTGCCAGCAGGTTTGCCGGGACAGGATACGAGCAGTACTTC.

This chain uses TRBV5-1 with TRBJ2-1; 14 nucleotides align to TRBD2. Per the germline V gene, CDR1 is SGHRS and CDR2 is YFSETQ. This CDR3 has 19 residues. Losses at the gene ends were 0 bases for V and 3 bases for J; bases not matched to a gene: 8. CDR3 nucleotide sequence: TGCGCCAGCAGCTTGGAGGGACTAGCGGGAGAAGGCTTCTACAATGAGCAGTTCTTC. Its translation is CASSLEGLAGEGFYNEQFF.

This clone was found once. V and J are TRBV2 and TRBJ2-3, with a weak D call TRBD1 (6 bases). Trimming shortened V by 5 bases and J by 2 bases, and 8 bases separated the two germline ends. Germline V CDR1 and CDR2: SNHLY, FYNNEI. This CDR3 has 13 residues. For the CDR3, the DNA is TGTGCCAGCAGTCGGGACATCACAGATACGCAGTATTTT. It is translated as CASSRDITDTQYF. Using reference TRBV2 and TRBJ2-3 for the parts outside the CDR3, the full variable domain is EPEVTQTPSHQVTQMGQEVILRCVPISNHLYFYWYRQILGQKVEFLVSFYNNEISEKSEIFDDQFSVERPDGSNFTLKIRSTKLEDSAMYFCASSRDITDTQYFGPGTRLTVL.

The chain links TRBV5-1 to TRBJ2-3; D perhaps matches TRBD2 (6 bases). Germline V gives CDR1 SGHRS, CDR2 YFSETQ. V lost 7 bases to trimming and J lost 4 bases, with 16 bases between them. The CDR3 runs to 14 residues. CDR3 nucleotides: TGCGCCAGCGCCACCGGGGGAGTGGCAGATACGCAGTATTTT. It codes for CASATGGVADTQYF.

The rearrangement links TRBV6-5 to TRBJ1-1, with TRBD1 matching over 9 bases. V lost 5 bases and J lost 3; bases outside the gene matches: 7. The CDR3 runs 15 residues. Germline V gene data show CDR1 as MNHEY and CDR2 as SVGAGI. In DNA form, the CDR3 reads TGTGCCAGCAGTAAGGGACAGGGAGGCTACACTGAAGCTTTCTTT. Its protein is CASSKGQGGYTEAFF.

The V and J genes are TRBV6-1 and TRBJ1-3, with TRBD1 matching 11 bases. The trim removed 0 bases at V and 2 bases at J, leaving 12 bases unmatched. CDR1 and CDR2 (germline): MNHNS, SASEGT. The CDR3 consists of 20 residues. CDR3 nucleotides: TGTGCCAGCAGTGAAGCTTTGAGGACAGGGGGCCCTAGGGCTGGAAACACCATATATTTT. Its translation: CASSEALRTGGPRAGNTIYF.

The V gene is TRBV15, the J gene TRBJ1-2; tentatively, D is TRBD1 (6 bases). The CDR3 length is 15 residues. Germline CDR1 and CDR2: LNHNV and YYDKDF (reference sequence). The ends were cut back, 0 bases at V and 7 bases at J, with 15 bases in the middle. This CDR3 is CATSRDPPGARGYTF. The CDR3 nucleotides read TGTGCCACCAGCAGAGATCCCCCAGGGGCTCGTGGCTACACCTTC.

This clone is a singleton in its sample. This sequence joins TRBV5-1 and TRBJ2-3, with D possibly being TRBD2 (6 bases). Trimming removed 5 bases from V and 8 bases from J, with 18 bases in between. Germline-derived CDR1 and CDR2 are SGHRS and YFSETQ. The CDR3 has 14 amino acids. The CDR3 bases are TGCGCCAGCAGTTGGTCCGGGAGTTTCGGTACGCAGTATTTT. This codes for CASSWSGSFGTQYF.

The CDR3: CASSLVHGEQYF. Written as DNA, the CDR3 is TGTGCCAGCAGCTTGGTCCACGGCGAGCAGTACTTC. The chain is built from TRBV7-9 and TRBJ2-7; D is uncertain. V gave up 3 bases and J gave up 6 bases, with 9 bases separating them. There are 12 residues in the CDR3. CDR1 and CDR2 (germline): SEHNR, FQNEAQ (reference sequence).

This clone was recorded a few times. The chain couples TRBV28 to TRBJ1-1; 7 nucleotides align to TRBD1. CDR1 is MDHEN, CDR2 SYDVKM, per germline. The V and J ends lost 6 bases and 1 base, in that order; junction bases with no gene match: 5. The CDR3 is made up of 14 amino acids. This CDR3 is CASRDTGENTEAFF. CDR3 bases: TGTGCCAGCAGAGATACAGGGGAGAACACTGAAGCTTTCTTT.

The chain recombines TRBV10-1 with TRBJ2-5, with D possibly matching TRBD1 (5 bases). Looked up from germline, CDR1 is WNHNN and CDR2 is SYGVQD (reference sequence). The V and J ends lost 2 bases and 2 bases respectively, with 15 bases between them. This CDR3 is 16 amino acids long. CDR3 loop: CASSEPRQYVQETQYF. The DNA for the CDR3 is TGCGCCAGCAGTGAGCCTAGACAGTACGTGCAAGAGACCCAGTACTTC.

The chain is built from TRBV3-1 (or the pseudogene TRBV3-2) and TRBJ2-5, with 11 bases fitting TRBD2. The CDR3 is 17 residues long. The germline V gene encodes CDR1 LGHDT and CDR2 YNNKEL (reference sequence). With 4 bases clipped from V and 5 bases from J, the junction kept 12 bases outside the gene matches. CDR3 DNA sequence: TGTGCCAGCAGCCTTATAGCGGGAGGGCCGTCGCGCGAGACCCAGTACTTC. It encodes CASSLIAGGPSRETQYF.

This clone was picked up one time. J is TRBJ2-5 and V is TRBV7-9; tentatively, D is TRBD2 (6 bases). Germline V gene data show CDR1 as SEHNR and CDR2 as FQNEAQ (reference sequence). V lost 5 bases, J lost 2 bases, and 18 bases lay in between. The CDR3 is 16 amino acids. For the CDR3, the DNA is TGTGCCAGCAGCCATCCCTGGAGGGCTCTACAAGAGACCCAGTACTTC. Amino acids: CASSHPWRALQETQYF.

The chain employs TRBV10-3 and TRBJ2-3, with D maybe TRBD1 (6 bases). The CDR3 is 17 residues long. Trimming pared 1 base from V and 2 bases from J, leaving 16 bases between. Per germline, CDR1 ENHRY and CDR2 SYGVKD. As DNA, the CDR3 is TGTGCCATCAGTGAGTTCCAGGGGCTGAGAAACACAGATACGCAGTATTTT. Encoded protein: CAISEFQGLRNTDTQYF.

This clone was counted once. The chain recombines TRBV6-6 with TRBJ1-6; possible D gene TRBD1, 5 bases. Germline values: CDR1 MNHNY, CDR2 SVGAGI (reference sequence). The V gene lost 5 bases and the J gene lost 8 bases, with 16 bases spanning the gap. The CDR3 totals 15 residues. CDR3 bases: TGTGCCAGCAGTAAACGGACGCAGGGCGATTCACCCCTCCACTTT. Translation: CASSKRTQGDSPLHF.

CDR3 region: CASSTDSNQPQHF. DNA for the CDR3: TGTGCCAGCTCGACAGATAGCAATCAGCCCCAGCATTTT. The chain couples TRBV28 to TRBJ1-5; D may be TRBD1 (5 bases). The ends were cut back, 8 bases at V and 0 bases at J, with 8 bases in the middle. Germline V gives CDR1 MDHEN, CDR2 SYDVKM. The CDR3 totals 13 residues.

The chain uses TRBV14 and TRBJ2-1, with D possibly matching TRBD1 (6 bases). The V end was cut by 4 bases, the J end by 11 bases, with 12 bases between. Germline CDR1 and CDR2: SGHDN and FVKESK. This CDR3 has 12 residues. The CDR3 loop reads CASSPRGVKQFF. The CDR3 DNA is TGTGCCAGCAGCCCCAGGGGAGTAAAGCAGTTCTTC. Full variable domain (rest looked up from reference TRBV14 and TRBJ2-1): EAGVTQFPSHSVIEKGQTVTLRCDPISGHDNLYWYRRVMGKEIKFLLHFVKESKQDESGMPNNRFLAERTGGTYSTLKVQPAELEDSGVYFCASSPRGVKQFFGPGTRLTVL.

The genes are TRBV29-1 and TRBJ2-1; TRBD2 agrees at 13 bases. The germline gives CDR1 SQVTM, CDR2 ANQGSEA. This CDR3 comprises 14 residues. V lost 7 bases to trimming and J lost 7 bases; unmatched junction nucleotides: 7. DNA for the CDR3: TGCAGCGGAACTAGCGGGAGGGCTGGGAATGAGCAGTTCTTC. Its translation is CSGTSGRAGNEQFF.

In DNA form, the CDR3 reads TGTGCCAGCAGAAAAACCGGATTGAGCGCAGATACGCAGTATTTT. This translates into CASRKTGLSADTQYF. The chain links TRBV9 to TRBJ2-3; D is uncertain. Germline V gives CDR1 SGDLS, CDR2 YYNGEE. The V end lost 5 bases, the J end lost 4 bases, and 17 bases lay between the germline ends. The CDR3 spans 15 residues.

The J gene is TRBJ2-6, the V gene TRBV2; TRBD1 is a possible D gene (6 bases). The CDR3 is 17 amino acids. V shed 4 bases and J shed 0 bases, with 13 bases lying between them. In germline, CDR1 is SNHLY, CDR2 FYNNEI. DNA for the CDR3: TGTGCCAGCAGTGTCAACAGGGTTGGCTCTGGGGCCAACGTCCTGACTTTC. This sequence encodes CASSVNRVGSGANVLTF.

The chain combines TRBV10-3 with TRBJ2-5; maybe TRBD2 (5 bases). CDR1 is ENHRY and CDR2 is SYGVKD in the germline V gene. The V end was cut by 8 bases, the J end by 1 base, with 11 bases between. The CDR3 is made up of 13 amino acids. Here the CDR3 reads CAIGRGSQETQYF. In DNA form, the CDR3 reads TGTGCCATCGGGAGAGGAAGCCAAGAGACCCAGTACTTC.

This chain joins TRBV11-2 and TRBJ2-1; no reliable D call. V was cut by 0 bases and J by 0 bases, with 6 bases left in between. The CDR3 extends over 15 amino acids. Looked up from germline, CDR1 is SGHAT and CDR2 is FQNNGV. The CDR3 is CASSLDLSSYNEQFF. CDR3 coding DNA: TGTGCCAGCAGCTTAGATCTGAGCTCCTACAATGAGCAGTTCTTC.

The rearrangement links TRBV28 to TRBJ1-1; D is uncertain. The CDR3 spans 13 residues. Germline loops: CDR1 MDHEN, CDR2 SYDVKM. V was pared by 6 bases and J by 0 bases, with 8 bases between. CDR3: CASRFKMNTEAFF. The DNA of the CDR3 is TGTGCCAGCAGGTTCAAAATGAACACTGAAGCTTTCTTT.